These 27 T cell receptor beta chains share one sample of origin, sequenced in a study of cytomegalovirus exposure and HLA in healthy donors. PCR employed 60 Vbeta and 13 Jbeta primers. Clones were sequenced by immunoSEQ multiplex PCR, and TCRdb holds only the in-frame ones, with some missing. The sample holds under 110,000 clones, roughly 70% seen once. The sample taken for sequencing was PBMCs. These receptors all stem from a man between 50 and 59 years old in good health and CMV-seronegative.

In the case of this clone: Other DNA variants within this sample encode the same CDR3. This sequence joins TRBV2 and TRBJ2-7; TRBD1 agrees at 7 bases. In germline, CDR1 is SNHLY, CDR2 FYNNEI. The length of the CDR3 is 13 residues. Trimming removed 5 bases from V and 10 bases from J; junction bases left unmatched: 11. The DNA of the CDR3 is TGTGCCAGCAGTATCGACAGGGTCGGCGAACAGTACTTC. Residues: CASSIDRVGEQYF.

The sample holds a few counts of this clone. This rearrangement joins TRBV7-3 to TRBJ2-2, with TRBD2 matching 10 bases. After removal of 1 base from V and 0 bases from J, the junction contained 2 bases not matched to a gene. The CDR3 contains 17 residues. CDR1 and CDR2 from the germline V gene are SGHTA and FQGTGA. DNA of the CDR3: TGTGCCAGCAGCTTAAACAGCGGGGGGGCGAACACCGGGGAGCTGTTTTTT. Translation: CASSLNSGGANTGELFF.

This clone came up once. J is TRBJ2-1 and V is TRBV11-2, with D tentatively TRBD1 (6 bases). In germline, CDR1 is SGHAT, CDR2 FQNNGV. The CDR3 sequence is 14 residues long. V was pared by 6 bases and J by 3 bases, with 12 bases between. CDR3 residues: CASRSRDIYNEQFF. The CDR3 DNA is TGTGCCAGCAGATCTCGGGACATCTACAATGAGCAGTTCTTC.

V gene TRBV18 combines with J gene TRBJ2-1, with 11 bases aligning to TRBD2. Germline values: CDR1 KGHSH, CDR2 LQKENI. The CDR3 spans 17 residues. Trimming removed 3 bases from V and 7 bases from J; junction bases left unmatched: 11. CDR3 loop: CASSPSQLAGAENEQFF. As DNA, the CDR3 is TGTGCCAGCTCACCGTCCCAACTAGCGGGAGCTGAGAATGAGCAGTTCTTC.

This clone was seen only a few times. This chain uses TRBV2 with TRBJ2-5, with TRBD2 matching 14 bases. Germline V gene data show CDR1 as SNHLY and CDR2 as FYNNEI. CDR3 length: 19 residues. The J segment lost 6 bases and the V segment lost 3 bases, leaving 15 bases of the junction unmatched. The CDR3 spells CASSDNPLTSGRAAKTQYF. CDR3 coding DNA: TGTGCCAGCAGTGATAACCCTTTGACTAGCGGGAGGGCCGCGAAGACCCAGTACTTC.

This clone was picked up a small number of times. V and J are TRBV29-1 and TRBJ2-5; TRBD2 matches 8 bases. Germline assignment: CDR1 SQVTM and CDR2 ANQGSEA. The CDR3 contains 13 residues. After removal of 7 bases from V and 7 bases from J, the junction contained 11 bases not matched to a gene. The CDR3 reads CSAILAALGTQYF. DNA for the CDR3: TGCAGCGCCATACTAGCGGCCCTGGGGACCCAGTACTTC.

The rearrangement uses TRBV27 and TRBJ1-3; a weak D match, TRBD1 (5 bases). Germline V lookup: CDR1 MNHEY, CDR2 SMNVEV (reference sequence). V was shortened by 8 bases and J by 1 base, with 9 bases between the two germline ends. The CDR3 covers 13 residues. CDR3: CASGGGSGNTIYF. CDR3 nucleotide sequence: TGTGCCAGCGGGGGAGGATCTGGAAACACCATATATTTT.

This clone appeared once. This sequence joins TRBV11-2 and TRBJ1-2, with TRBD1 matching 7 bases. The CDR3 spans 14 residues. Per the germline V gene, CDR1 is SGHAT and CDR2 is FQNNGV. The V and J ends lost 4 bases and 4 bases, in that order; junction bases with no gene match: 6. Here the CDR3 DNA reads TGTGCCAGCAGCTCGTCCCGGGACAGCTATGGCTACACCTTC. It specifies CASSSSRDSYGYTF.

This clone is a singleton in its sample. The chain is built from TRBV7-9 and TRBJ2-5; TRBD2 aligns across 10 bases. The CDR3 is made up of 14 amino acids. From germline, CDR1 is SEHNR and CDR2 FQNEAQ (reference sequence). V dropped 5 bases and J dropped 5; count of bases not matched to a gene: 5. The chain's CDR3 is CASSVASGSETQYF. CDR3 DNA: TGTGCCAGCAGCGTCGCTAGCGGGAGTGAGACCCAGTACTTC.

This sequence joins TRBV9 and TRBJ2-1; possible D gene TRBD2, 7 bases. Deletions cut 2 bases from V and 9 bases from J, with 12 bases between. Per germline, CDR1 SGDLS and CDR2 YYNGEE. The CDR3 has 13 amino acids. CDR3 DNA sequence: TGTGCCAGCAGCGTGGGGGGGGCGGGTGAGCAGTTCTTC. Translating gives CASSVGGAGEQFF.

This clone has just a few counts. The chain joins TRBV6-5 to TRBJ1-1; TRBD1 aligns across 8 bases. V gave up 10 bases and J gave up 4 bases; unmatched junction bases: 8. The CDR3 totals 13 residues. Germline V lookup: CDR1 MNHEY, CDR2 SVGAGI. CDR3 DNA sequence: TGTGCCAACTCCAGGGGGCTAGGCACTGAAGCTTTCTTT. As protein: CANSRGLGTEAFF.

The genes are TRBV7-2 and TRBJ2-2, with TRBD2 matching over 8 bases. In germline, CDR1 is SGHTA, CDR2 FQGNSA. V gave up 3 bases and J gave up 5 bases; unmatched junction bases: 8. This CDR3 has 16 residues. CDR3 region: CASSLARGGRTGELFF. CDR3 sequence (DNA): TGTGCCAGCAGCTTGGCTCGCGGGGGGCGGACCGGGGAGCTGTTTTTT. Looking up the rest from reference TRBV7-2 and TRBJ2-2 gives the full variable domain: GAGVSQSPSNKVTEKGKDVELRCDPISGHTALYWYRQSLGQGLEFLIYFQGNSAPDKSGLPSDRFSAERTGGSVSTLTIQRTQQEDSAVYLCASSLARGGRTGELFFGEGSRLTVL.

This chain uses TRBV11-2 with TRBJ2-7, with D maybe TRBD2 (6 bases). In germline, CDR1 is SGHAT, CDR2 FQNNGV. The V and J ends lost 2 bases and 0 bases respectively, with 8 bases between them. CDR3 length: 14 residues. This CDR3 reads CASSLWDSSYEQYF. The CDR3 bases are TGTGCCAGCAGCTTATGGGACTCCTCCTACGAGCAGTACTTC.

This clone has just a few counts. The genes are TRBV11-2 and TRBJ1-1; possible D gene TRBD1, 6 bases. From germline, CDR1 is SGHAT and CDR2 FQNNGV. Trimming took 5 bases from V and 5 from J, leaving 12 bases between them. CDR3 length: 13 amino acids. CDR3 residues: CASSTQQGTEAFF. In nucleotides, the CDR3 is TGTGCCAGCAGCACACAGCAGGGGACTGAAGCTTTCTTT.

The gene calls are TRBV2 and TRBJ1-1; TRBD1 matches 8 bases. This CDR3 spans 13 amino acids. The germline gives CDR1 SNHLY, CDR2 FYNNEI. J gave up 3 bases and V 7 bases, and 4 bases lay outside the gene matches. CDR3 loop: CASNRQGHTEAFF. The CDR3, as DNA: TGTGCCAGCAACAGACAGGGGCACACTGAAGCTTTCTTT. Using reference TRBV2 and TRBJ1-1 for the parts outside the CDR3, the full variable domain is EPEVTQTPSHQVTQMGQEVILRCVPISNHLYFYWYRQILGQKVEFLVSFYNNEISEKSEIFDDQFSVERPDGSNFTLKIRSTKLEDSAMYFCASNRQGHTEAFFGQGTRLTVV.

The rearrangement links TRBV28 to TRBJ1-5, with D hard to call. The CDR3 length is 14 residues. The ends were cut back, 1 base at V and 10 bases at J, with 14 bases in the middle. Per the germline V gene, CDR1 is MDHEN and CDR2 is SYDVKM. Written as DNA, the CDR3 is TGTGCCAGCAGTTTATCGGGGTTGGTCGGACCCCAGCATTTT. Protein: CASSLSGLVGPQHF.

The chain uses TRBV30 and TRBJ2-7; tentatively, D is TRBD2 (5 bases). V was clipped by 7 bases and J by 2 bases, with 21 bases between them. Per the germline V gene, CDR1 is GTSNPN and CDR2 is SVGIG (reference sequence). The CDR3 spans 15 residues. The CDR3 DNA follows: TGTGCCTTAGCTTCCGGGGAAGCGGAAACCTACGAGCAGTACTTC. Its translation is CALASGEAETYEQYF. Together with reference TRBV30 and TRBJ2-7, the CDR3 gives the full variable domain: SQTIHQWPATLVQPVGSPLSLECTVEGTSNPNLYWYRQAAGRGLQLLFYSVGIGQISSEVPQNLSASRPQDRQFILSSKKLLLSDSGFYLCALASGEAETYEQYFGPGTRLTVT.

The chain links TRBV19 to TRBJ1-2; 8 nucleotides line up with TRBD1. This CDR3 has 15 amino acids. V lost 4 bases, J lost 4 bases, and 8 bases stayed unmatched. Germline V gene data show CDR1 as LNHDA and CDR2 as SQIVND (reference sequence). The CDR3 DNA follows: TGTGCCAGTAGTACTTCGACAGGGGTCGGCTATGGCTACACCTTC. Amino acids: CASSTSTGVGYGYTF.

The V call is TRBV4-1, the J call TRBJ1-4; no definite D call. Germline assignment: CDR1 MGHRA and CDR2 YSYEKL. V lost 0 bases and J lost 12, with 20 bases in between. This CDR3 comprises 16 residues. The CDR3 here is CASSQEYRRDNEELFF. In DNA, the CDR3 is TGCGCCAGCAGCCAAGAGTATAGACGGGATAATGAGGAACTGTTTTTT.

Of note for this clone: Other DNA variants within this sample encode the same CDR3. The rearrangement links TRBV5-1 to TRBJ2-7, with D perhaps TRBD1 (5 bases). The CDR3 sequence is 12 residues long. The germline V gene has CDR1 SGHRS and CDR2 YFSETQ. With 4 bases removed from V and 3 bases from J, the gap between germline ends came to 8 bases. The CDR3 DNA follows: TGCGCCAGCAGCCAAACAGGCTACGAGCAGTACTTC. This translates into CASSQTGYEQYF. Variable domain in full (rest from reference TRBV5-1 and TRBJ2-7): KAGVTQTPRYLIKTRGQQVTLSCSPISGHRSVSWYQQTPGQGLQFLFEYFSETQRNKGNFPGRFSGRQFSNSRSEMNVSTLELGDSALYLCASSQTGYEQYFGPGTRLTVT.

This clone appeared once. The chain is built from TRBV5-1 and TRBJ2-1; D perhaps matches TRBD1 (5 bases). Trimming shortened V by 1 base and J by 6 bases, and 14 bases separated the two germline ends. Germline-derived CDR1 and CDR2 are SGHRS and YFSETQ. The CDR3 has 15 amino acids. The CDR3 protein is CASSLSQVTSNEQFF. Here the CDR3 DNA reads TGCGCCAGCAGCTTGTCACAGGTCACCAGCAATGAGCAGTTCTTC.

This clone was seen only a few times. The chain couples TRBV5-6 to TRBJ2-5, with 8 bases matching TRBD1. CDR3 length: 15 residues. In germline, CDR1 is SGHDT, CDR2 YYEEEE. V lost 4 bases and J lost 3; bases outside the gene matches: 8. CDR3 protein: CASSQTQGAKETQYF. CDR3 bases: TGTGCCAGCAGCCAAACCCAGGGGGCTAAAGAGACCCAGTACTTC.

V gene TRBV5-8 combines with J gene TRBJ1-4; 8 bases are a match to TRBD1. V shed 4 bases, J shed 8 bases, and the junction held 7 bases outside the gene matches. CDR3 length equals 14 residues. The germline V gene has CDR1 SGHTS and CDR2 YDEGEE. The CDR3 sequence: CASSILRQGEKLFF. The CDR3 coding sequence is TGTGCCAGCAGCATATTACGACAGGGGGAAAAACTGTTTTTT.

In this sample, this clone turned up a few times. This rearrangement joins TRBV30 to TRBJ1-2; no clear D gene. Germline lookup yields CDR1 GTSNPN and CDR2 SVGIG (reference sequence). The CDR3 runs to 14 residues. The ends were cut back, 1 base at V and 5 bases at J, with 14 bases in the middle. As DNA, the CDR3 is TGTGCCTGGAGTGACAACGCGGGGATATATGGCTACACCTTC. Protein product: CAWSDNAGIYGYTF.

V gene TRBV27 combines with J gene TRBJ1-2; 8 bases are a match to TRBD1. This CDR3 has 15 amino acids. V trimming: 4 bases; J trimming: 4 bases; junction bases outside the gene matches: 8. Per germline, CDR1 MNHEY and CDR2 SMNVEV (reference sequence). The CDR3 coding sequence is TGTGCCAGCAGTTCGCACATCGGACAGGGCTATGGCTACACCTTC. Its protein product is CASSSHIGQGYGYTF.

The chain uses TRBV7-2 and TRBJ2-3; 14 nucleotides match TRBD2. Trimming at V came to 5 bases and at J to 10 bases, leaving 5 bases not matched to a gene. This CDR3 is built from 14 residues. The germline V gene has CDR1 SGHTA and CDR2 FQGNSA. As DNA, the CDR3 is TGTGCCAGCAGCCCCCGGACTAGCGGGGGGCCGCAGTATTTT. Amino acid sequence: CASSPRTSGGPQYF.

The rearrangement uses TRBV10-3 and TRBJ2-7, with 10 bases matching TRBD1. The V segment lost 6 bases and the J segment 3 bases; nucleotides outside the gene matches: 11. This CDR3 has 16 residues. Germline V gene sequence: CDR1 ENHRY, CDR2 SYGVKD. Here the CDR3 reads CAIRGGGTGEVYEQYF. The CDR3 DNA is TGTGCCATCAGGGGGGGAGGGACAGGGGAGGTCTACGAGCAGTACTTC.